Below are 5 T cell receptor beta chains sequenced from a single sample in a study of blood T cells in healthy people across ages. Alongside a J-beta primer mix, a sample-barcoded 5' primer served in a second PCR lasting about 7 to 12 cycles. TCRdb re-called the 5' RACE reads with MiXCR, one entry per CDR3 protein. The sample carries 900,000 to 950,000 distinct CDR3 sequences, around 29% recorded once. This same sample was also part of a study on T cells of mothers and their children.

Sequencing input: blood. The receptors come from a woman between 35 and 50 years old in good health.

The chain uses TRBV5-5 and TRBJ2-5; maybe TRBD1 (7 bases). Germline CDR1 is SGHKS and CDR2 is YYEKEE (reference sequence). The CDR3 totals 11 residues. The V and J ends lost 3 bases and 9 bases respectively, with 9 bases between them. The CDR3 nucleotides are TGTGCCAGCAGCTCAGGGGGGCCCCAGTACTTC. Protein product: CASSSGGPQYF.

This clonotype appeared once. Relative to the germline gene, one junction end is altered; a read error may explain this. The chain uses TRBV28 and TRBJ2-3; TRBD2 might be the D (6 bases). The CDR3 is made up of 15 amino acids. CDR1 and CDR2 (germline): MDHEN, SYDVKM. CDR3 sequence (DNA): TGTACCAGCAGTTTGGTGGGGGGTGGCACAGATACGCAGTATTTT. Protein sequence: CTSSLVGGGTDTQYF. The variable domain in full, completed from reference TRBV28 and TRBJ2-3, reads DVKVTQSSRYLVKRTGEKVFLECVQDMDHENMFWYRQDPGLGLRLIYFSYDVKMKEKGDIPEGYSVSREKKERFSLILESASTNQTSMYLCTSSLVGGGTDTQYFGPGTRLTVL.

The rearrangement uses TRBV7-9 and TRBJ2-3; D not resolved. Germline V CDR1 and CDR2: SEHNR, FQNEAQ (reference sequence). The length of the CDR3 is 13 residues. Trimming left V 6 bases short and J 4 bases short, with 11 bases between. CDR3 sequence (DNA): TGTGCCAGCAGACAAAGCTCGGCAGATACGCAGTATTTT. It yields the protein CASRQSSADTQYF.

The rearrangement uses TRBV5-1 and TRBJ2-5; D is unclear. V lost 0 bases and J 5 bases, leaving 17 bases between the germline ends. The CDR3 runs to 16 residues. Per the germline V gene, CDR1 is SGHRS and CDR2 is YFSETQ. CDR3 loop: CASSLARAYLWETQYF. The CDR3 region has the DNA TGCGCCAGCAGCTTGGCAAGGGCATACCTTTGGGAGACCCAGTACTTC.

In this sample, this clonotype turned up many times. The chain joins TRBV9 to TRBJ2-6; 9 bases line up with TRBD1. This CDR3 is 18 amino acids long. The germline CDR1 and CDR2 sequences are SGDLS and YYNGEE. J gave up 0 bases and V 3 bases, and 7 bases lay outside the gene matches. This CDR3 reads CASSEGTGTLSGANVLTF. The DNA of the CDR3 is TGTGCCAGCAGCGAGGGGACAGGGACTCTCTCTGGGGCCAACGTCCTGACTTTC. The full variable domain, completed using reference TRBV9 and TRBJ2-6, is DSGVTQTPKHLITATGQRVTLRCSPRSGDLSVYWYQQSLDQGLQFLIQYYNGEERAKGNILERFSAQQFPDLHSELNLSSLELGDSALYFCASSEGTGTLSGANVLTFGAGSRLTVL.